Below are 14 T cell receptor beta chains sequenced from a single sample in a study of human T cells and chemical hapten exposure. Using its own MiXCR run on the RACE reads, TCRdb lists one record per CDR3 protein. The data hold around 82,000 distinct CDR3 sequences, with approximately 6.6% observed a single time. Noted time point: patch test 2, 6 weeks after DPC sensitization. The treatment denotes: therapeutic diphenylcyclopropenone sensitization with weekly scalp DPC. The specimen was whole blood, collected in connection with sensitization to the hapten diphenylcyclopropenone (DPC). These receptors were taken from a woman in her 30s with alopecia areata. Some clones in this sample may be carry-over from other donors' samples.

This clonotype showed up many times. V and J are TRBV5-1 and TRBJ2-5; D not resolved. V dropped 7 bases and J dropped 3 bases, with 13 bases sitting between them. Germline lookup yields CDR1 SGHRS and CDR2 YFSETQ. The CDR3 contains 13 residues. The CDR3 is CASEKNREETQYF. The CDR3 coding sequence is TGCGCCAGCGAGAAAAACCGGGAAGAGACCCAGTACTTC.

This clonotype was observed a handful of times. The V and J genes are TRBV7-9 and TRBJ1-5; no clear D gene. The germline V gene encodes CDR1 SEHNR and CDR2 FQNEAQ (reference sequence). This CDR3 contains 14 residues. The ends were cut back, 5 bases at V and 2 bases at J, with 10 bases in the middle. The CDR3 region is CASSPDGRNQPQHF. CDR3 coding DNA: TGTGCCAGCAGCCCCGACGGACGCAATCAGCCCCAGCATTTT. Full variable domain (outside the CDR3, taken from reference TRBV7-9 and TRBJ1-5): DTGVSQNPRHKITKRGQNVTFRCDPISEHNRLYWYRQTLGQGPEFLTYFQNEAQLEKSRLLSDRFSAERPKGSFSTLEIQRTEQGDSAMYLCASSPDGRNQPQHFGDGTRLSIL.

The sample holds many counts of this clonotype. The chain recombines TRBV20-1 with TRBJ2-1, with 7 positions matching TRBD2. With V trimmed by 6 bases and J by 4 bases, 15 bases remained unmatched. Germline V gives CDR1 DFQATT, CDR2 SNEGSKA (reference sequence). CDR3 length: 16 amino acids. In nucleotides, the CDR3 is TGCAGTGCCGTAGCGGGCCTTGCTGAGAGGTACAATGAGCAGTTCTTC. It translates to CSAVAGLAERYNEQFF.

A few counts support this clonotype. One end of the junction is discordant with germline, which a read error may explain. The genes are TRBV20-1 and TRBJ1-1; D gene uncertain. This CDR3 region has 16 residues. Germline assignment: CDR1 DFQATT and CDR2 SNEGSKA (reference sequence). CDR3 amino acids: CSARGGGSTRGTEAFF. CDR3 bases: TGCAGTGCCAGAGGTGGTGGGTCCACCCGGGGCACTGAAGCTTTCTTT.

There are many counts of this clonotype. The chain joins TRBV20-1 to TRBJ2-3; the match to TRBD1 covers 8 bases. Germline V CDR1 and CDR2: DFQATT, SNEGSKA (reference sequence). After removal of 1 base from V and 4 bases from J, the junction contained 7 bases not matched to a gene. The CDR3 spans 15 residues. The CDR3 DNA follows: TGCAGTGCTAGAGGTCCAGGGGGCGGAGCAGATACGCAGTATTTT. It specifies CSARGPGGGADTQYF.

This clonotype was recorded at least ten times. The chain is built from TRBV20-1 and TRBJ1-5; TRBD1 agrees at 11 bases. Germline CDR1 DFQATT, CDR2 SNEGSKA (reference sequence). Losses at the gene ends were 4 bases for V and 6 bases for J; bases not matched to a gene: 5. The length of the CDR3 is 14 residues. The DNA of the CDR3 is TGCAGTGCTAACCGGGACAGGGGGGCTCAGCCCCAGCATTTT. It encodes CSANRDRGAQPQHF.

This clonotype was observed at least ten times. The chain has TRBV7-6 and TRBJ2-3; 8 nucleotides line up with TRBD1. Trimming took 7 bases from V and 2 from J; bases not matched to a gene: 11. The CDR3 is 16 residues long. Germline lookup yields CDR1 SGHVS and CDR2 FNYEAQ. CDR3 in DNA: TGTGCCAGCACCGACGACAGGGGACCTTACACAGATACGCAGTATTTT. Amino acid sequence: CASTDDRGPYTDTQYF.

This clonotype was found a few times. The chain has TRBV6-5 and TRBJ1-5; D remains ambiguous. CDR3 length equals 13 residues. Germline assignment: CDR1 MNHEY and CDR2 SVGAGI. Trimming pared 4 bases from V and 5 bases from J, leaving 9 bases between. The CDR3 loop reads CASSSRRDQPQHF. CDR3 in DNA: TGTGCCAGCAGTTCGAGGAGGGATCAGCCCCAGCATTTT.

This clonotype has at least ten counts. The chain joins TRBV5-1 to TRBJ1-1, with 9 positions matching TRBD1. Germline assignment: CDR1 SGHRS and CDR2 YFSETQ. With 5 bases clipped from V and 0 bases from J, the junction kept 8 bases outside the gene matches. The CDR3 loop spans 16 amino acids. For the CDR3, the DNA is TGCGCCAGCAGATCCCAAGGGACAGGGATGAACACTGAAGCTTTCTTT. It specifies CASRSQGTGMNTEAFF.

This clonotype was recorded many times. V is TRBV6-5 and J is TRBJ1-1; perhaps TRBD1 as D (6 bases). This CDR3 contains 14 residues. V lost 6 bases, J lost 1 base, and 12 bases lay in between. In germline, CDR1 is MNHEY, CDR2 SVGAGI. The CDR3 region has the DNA TGTGCCAGCAGGCCCCAGGGGCCGAACACTGAAGCTTTCTTT. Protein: CASRPQGPNTEAFF.

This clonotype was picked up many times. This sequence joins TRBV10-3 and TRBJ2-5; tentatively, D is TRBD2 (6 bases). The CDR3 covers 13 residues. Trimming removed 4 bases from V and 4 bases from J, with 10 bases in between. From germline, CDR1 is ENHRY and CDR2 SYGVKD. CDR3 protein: CAISAVGGETQYF. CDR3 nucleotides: TGTGCCATCAGTGCGGTGGGAGGAGAGACCCAGTACTTC.

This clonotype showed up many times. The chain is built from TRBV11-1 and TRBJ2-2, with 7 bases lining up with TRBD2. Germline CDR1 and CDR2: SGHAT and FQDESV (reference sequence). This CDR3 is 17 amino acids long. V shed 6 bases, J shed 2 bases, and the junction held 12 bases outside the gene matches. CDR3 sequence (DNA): TGTGCCAGCAGACCTGGGACTATCTCATCCAACACCGGGGAGCTGTTTTTT. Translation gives CASRPGTISSNTGELFF.

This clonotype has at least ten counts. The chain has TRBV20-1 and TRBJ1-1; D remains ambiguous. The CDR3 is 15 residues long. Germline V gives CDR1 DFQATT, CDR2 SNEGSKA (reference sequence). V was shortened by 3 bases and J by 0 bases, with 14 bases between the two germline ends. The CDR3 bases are TGCAGTGCTAGGGGCATTGGACGGTTGAACACTGAAGCTTTCTTT. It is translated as CSARGIGRLNTEAFF.

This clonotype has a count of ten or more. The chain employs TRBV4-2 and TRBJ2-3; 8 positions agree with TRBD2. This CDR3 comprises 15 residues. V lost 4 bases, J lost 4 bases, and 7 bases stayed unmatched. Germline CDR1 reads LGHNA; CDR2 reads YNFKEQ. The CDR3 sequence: CASSRVGGAPDTQYF. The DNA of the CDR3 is TGTGCCAGCAGCCGAGTCGGGGGGGCCCCAGATACGCAGTATTTT.